The 6 T cell receptor beta chains below come from one sample, sequenced in a study of T-cell memory formation after mild COVID-19. TCRdb itself ran the 5' RACE reads through MiXCR, one entry per CDR3 protein. The data show approximately 100,000 distinct CDR3 sequences, with roughly 11% seen just once and about 40% held by the top ten. The specimen sequenced was PBMCs or a T cell subset sorted from them (not recorded which). The receptors come from a young man who had mild COVID-19 (a few samples of this study predate the infection). Cell type and time point are not known.

The V call is TRBV20-1, the J call TRBJ2-3, with 11 bases aligning to TRBD2. The CDR3 has 13 residues. Trimming cost V 6 bases and J 4 bases; bases outside gene matches: 3. Germline CDR1 reads DFQATT; CDR2 reads SNEGSKA (reference sequence). CDR3 residues: CSARTSGSDTQYF. CDR3 in DNA: TGCAGTGCCCGGACTAGCGGGTCAGATACGCAGTATTTT.

This clonotype was recorded a few times. The rearrangement links TRBV5-1 to TRBJ2-5; maybe TRBD2 (5 bases). Germline assignment: CDR1 SGHRS and CDR2 YFSETQ. CDR3 length equals 16 residues. Trimming left V 4 bases short and J 1 base short, with 17 bases between. The CDR3 nucleotides are TGCGCCAGCAGCCCCGGGATCGCGCTAATCCAAGAGACCCAGTACTTC. Amino acid sequence: CASSPGIALIQETQYF.

J is TRBJ2-3 and V is TRBV20-1; 12 nucleotides line up with TRBD2. J lost 0 bases, V lost 4 bases, and 11 bases had no gene match. CDR3 length: 18 amino acids. Germline CDR1 is DFQATT and CDR2 is SNEGSKA (reference sequence). The chain's CDR3 is CSAKPLAGGRPSTDTQYF. CDR3 bases: TGCAGTGCTAAACCACTAGCGGGGGGCCGGCCGAGCACAGATACGCAGTATTTT.

This sequence joins TRBV5-4 and TRBJ2-1; either TRBD1 or TRBD2 may fit D (5 bases each). CDR3 length equals 12 residues. Looked up from germline, CDR1 is SGHNT and CDR2 is YYREEE (reference sequence). Deletions cut 4 bases from V and 9 bases from J, with 11 bases between. CDR3 sequence: CASSMGRTEQFF. The CDR3 coding sequence is TGTGCCAGCAGCATGGGACGTACTGAGCAGTTCTTC.

This chain connects TRBV7-9 to TRBJ2-5; D might be TRBD1 (6 bases). Per germline, CDR1 SEHNR and CDR2 FQNEAQ (reference sequence). V lost 4 bases to trimming and J lost 4 bases, with 10 bases between them. This CDR3 comprises 13 residues. In DNA, the CDR3 is TGTGCCAGCAGCTCCAGGGGCCCAGAGACCCAGTACTTC. Residues: CASSSRGPETQYF.

The sample holds many counts of this clonotype. V gene TRBV12-3 or TRBV12-4 combines with J gene TRBJ2-1; 9 nucleotides line up with TRBD2. The length of the CDR3 is 18 residues. J gave up 6 bases and V 4 bases, and 16 bases lay outside the gene matches. Here the CDR3 DNA reads TGTGCCAGCAGTTCCAGTTTAGGGCTAGCGGGGATGATCAATGAGCAGTTCTTC. This sequence encodes CASSSSLGLAGMINEQFF.